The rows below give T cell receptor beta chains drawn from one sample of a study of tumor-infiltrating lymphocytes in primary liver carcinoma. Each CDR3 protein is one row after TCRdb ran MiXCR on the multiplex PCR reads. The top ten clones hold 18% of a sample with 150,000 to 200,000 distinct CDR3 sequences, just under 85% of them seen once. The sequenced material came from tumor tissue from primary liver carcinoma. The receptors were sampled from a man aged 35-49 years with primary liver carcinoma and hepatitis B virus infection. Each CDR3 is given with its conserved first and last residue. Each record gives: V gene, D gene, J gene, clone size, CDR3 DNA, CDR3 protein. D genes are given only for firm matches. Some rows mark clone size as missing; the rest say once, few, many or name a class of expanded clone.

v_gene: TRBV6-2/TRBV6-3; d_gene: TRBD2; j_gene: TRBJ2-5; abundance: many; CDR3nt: TGTGCCAGCAGCGAAAGGACTAGCGGGAGGACCGAAATAACCCAGTACTTC; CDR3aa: CASSERTSGRTEITQYF
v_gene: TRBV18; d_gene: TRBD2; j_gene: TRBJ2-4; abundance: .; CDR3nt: TGTGCCAGCTCACCGGCGGGGGTCCGAGCCAAAAACATTCAGTACTTC; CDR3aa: CASSPAGVRAKNIQYF
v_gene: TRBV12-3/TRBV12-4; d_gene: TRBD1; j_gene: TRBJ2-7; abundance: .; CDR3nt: TGTGCCAGCAGTCCCGGACAGGTCTCCTACGAGCAGCACTTC; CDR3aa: CASSPGQVSYEQHF
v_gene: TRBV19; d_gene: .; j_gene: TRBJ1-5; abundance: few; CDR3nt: TGTGCCAGTAGTATCTTGGAGACAGTGGGGAATCAGCCCCAGCATTTT; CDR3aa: CASSILETVGNQPQHF
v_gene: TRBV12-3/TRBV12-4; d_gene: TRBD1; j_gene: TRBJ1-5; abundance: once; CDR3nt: TGTGCGAGTAGATTCGGGACAGGGGACCATCAGCCCCAGCATTTT; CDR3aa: CASRFGTGDHQPQHF
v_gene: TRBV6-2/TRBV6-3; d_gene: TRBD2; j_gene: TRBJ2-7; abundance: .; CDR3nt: TGTGCCTGCAGTTACGGACTAGCGACCGAGCACTACTTC; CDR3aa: CACSYGLATEHYF
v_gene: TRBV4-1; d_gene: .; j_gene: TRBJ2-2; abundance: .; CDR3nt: TGCGCCAGCAGACAAGATAGAACGGGAGCGAACACCGGGGAGCTGTTTTTT; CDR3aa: CASRQDRTGANTGELFF
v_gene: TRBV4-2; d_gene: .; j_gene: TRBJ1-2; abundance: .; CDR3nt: TGTGCCAGCGGCCAAGAAACCGCCCAGGGGCTTAATTATGGCTGCACCTTC; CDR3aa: CASGQETAQGLNYGCTF
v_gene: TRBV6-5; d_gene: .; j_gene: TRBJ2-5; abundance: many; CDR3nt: TGTGCCAGCAGCTCCCTAGGTGGCTCGGGGGCCCAGTACTTC; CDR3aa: CASSSLGGSGAQYF
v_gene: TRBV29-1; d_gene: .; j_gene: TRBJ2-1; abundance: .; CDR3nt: TGCAGCGTATATCCCTCATGTGCTGAGCAGTTCTTC; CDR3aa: CSVYPSCAEQFF
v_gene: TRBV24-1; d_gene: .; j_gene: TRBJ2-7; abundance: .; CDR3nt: TGTGACACCAGTGCTGAGACAGATTCCTACGAGCAGTACTTC; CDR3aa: CDTSAETDSYEQYF